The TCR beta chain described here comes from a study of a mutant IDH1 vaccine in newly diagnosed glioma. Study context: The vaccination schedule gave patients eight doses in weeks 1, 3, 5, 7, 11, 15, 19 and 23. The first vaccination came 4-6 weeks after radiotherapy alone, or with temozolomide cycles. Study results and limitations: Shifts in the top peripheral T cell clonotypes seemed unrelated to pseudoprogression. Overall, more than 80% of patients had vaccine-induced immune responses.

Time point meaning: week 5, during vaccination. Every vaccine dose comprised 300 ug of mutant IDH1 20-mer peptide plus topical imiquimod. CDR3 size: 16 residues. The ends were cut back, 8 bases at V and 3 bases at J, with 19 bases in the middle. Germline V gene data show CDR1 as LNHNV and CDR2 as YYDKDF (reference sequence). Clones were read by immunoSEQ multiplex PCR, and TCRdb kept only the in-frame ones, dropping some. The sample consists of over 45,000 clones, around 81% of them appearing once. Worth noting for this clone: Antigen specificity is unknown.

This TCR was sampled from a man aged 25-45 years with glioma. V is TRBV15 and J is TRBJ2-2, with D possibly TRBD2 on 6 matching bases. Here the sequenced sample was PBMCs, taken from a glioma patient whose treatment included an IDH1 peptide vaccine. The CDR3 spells CATRGSNGGYTGELFF. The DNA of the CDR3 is TGTGCCACCCGCGGATCGAACGGGGGTTACACCGGGGAGCTGTTTTTT. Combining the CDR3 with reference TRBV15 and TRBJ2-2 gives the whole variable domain DAMVIQNPRYQVTQFGKPVTLSCSQTLNHNVMYWYQQKSSQAPKLLFHYYDKDFNNEADTPDNFQSRRPNTSFCFLDIRSPGLGDTAMYLCATRGSNGGYTGELFFGEGSRLTVL.